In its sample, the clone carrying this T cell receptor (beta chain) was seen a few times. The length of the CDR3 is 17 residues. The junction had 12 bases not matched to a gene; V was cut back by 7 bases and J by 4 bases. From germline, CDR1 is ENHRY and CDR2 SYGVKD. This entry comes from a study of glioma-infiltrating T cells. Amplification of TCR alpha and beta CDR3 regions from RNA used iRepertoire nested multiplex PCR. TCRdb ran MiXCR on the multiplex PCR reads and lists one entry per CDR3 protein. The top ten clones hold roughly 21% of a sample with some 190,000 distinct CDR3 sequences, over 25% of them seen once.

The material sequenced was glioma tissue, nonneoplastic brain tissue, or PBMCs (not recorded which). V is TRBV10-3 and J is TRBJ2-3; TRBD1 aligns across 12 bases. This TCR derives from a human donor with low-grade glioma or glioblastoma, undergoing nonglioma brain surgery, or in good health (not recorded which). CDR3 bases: TGTGCCATCACTACCGGGACAGGGGGCATAGTCGCAGATACGCAGTATTTT. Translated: CAITTGTGGIVADTQYF.